The 13 T cell receptor beta chains listed next were all sequenced from one sample in a study of blood T cell repertoires in COVID-19. This table comes from immunoSEQ multiplex PCR, and its TCRdb copy is limited to in-frame clones, with some not included. Of around 88,000 clones listed, 81% are singletons. Sample: peripheral blood. These receptors were taken from a woman at least 80 years old with acute or convalescent COVID-19.

The gene calls are TRBV10-1 and TRBJ2-7; no clear D gene. The germline V gene encodes CDR1 WNHNN and CDR2 SYGVQD (reference sequence). V was pared by 5 bases and J by 6 bases, with 14 bases between. This CDR3 is 13 amino acids long. Here the CDR3 reads CASSTYRHAEQYV. DNA for the CDR3: TGCGCCAGCAGTACTTACCGACATGCCGAGCAGTACGTC.

The V and J genes are TRBV5-6 and TRBJ1-3, with D perhaps matching TRBD1 (5 bases). The CDR3 totals 14 residues. V was clipped by 3 bases and J by 4 bases, with 11 bases between them. CDR1 and CDR2 (germline): SGHDT, YYEEEE. CDR3 nucleotides: TGTGCCAGCAGCTGGGGGGGATCCGGAAACACCATATATTTT. Its protein product is CASSWGGSGNTIYF. The whole variable domain, remainder taken from reference TRBV5-6 and TRBJ1-3, is DAGVTQSPTHLIKTRGQQVTLRCSPKSGHDTVSWYQQALGQGPQFIFQYYEEEERQRGNFPDRFSGHQFPNYSSELNVNALLLGDSALYLCASSWGGSGNTIYFGEGSWLTVV.

The chain uses TRBV24-1 and TRBJ2-2; 11 bases are shared with TRBD1. Germline loops: CDR1 KGHDR, CDR2 SFDVKD. The CDR3 runs to 15 residues. V lost 7 bases, J lost 3 bases, and 3 bases stayed unmatched. Here the CDR3 reads CATRGQGADTGELFF. DNA for the CDR3: TGTGCCACCAGAGGACAGGGGGCGGACACCGGGGAGCTGTTTTTT.

This chain joins TRBV5-5 and TRBJ1-1; D unresolved. Germline CDR1 SGHKS, CDR2 YYEKEE (reference sequence). The CDR3 loop spans 16 amino acids. V was clipped by 0 bases and J by 5 bases, with 17 bases between them. CDR3 in DNA: TGTGCCAGCAGCTTGGATTCTTCGGGAGGGCGGACTGAAGCTTTCTTT. Its translation is CASSLDSSGGRTEAFF.

V gene TRBV6-4 combines with J gene TRBJ1-6; tentatively, D is TRBD1 (5 bases). The germline V gene has CDR1 MRHNA and CDR2 SNTAGT. The length of the CDR3 is 13 residues. Trimming cost V 3 bases and J 9 bases, with 9 bases left between them. Here the CDR3 DNA reads TGTGCCAGCAGTGAGGGGGGGAGTTCACCCCTCCACTTT. Protein: CASSEGGSSPLHF.

The rearrangement links TRBV6-5 to TRBJ2-4; no definite D call. The germline V gene encodes CDR1 MNHEY and CDR2 SVGAGI. CDR3 length equals 14 residues. Trimming pared 5 bases from V and 0 bases from J, leaving 8 bases between. CDR3: CASSTGLAKNIQYF. The CDR3 DNA sequence: TGTGCCAGCAGTACGGGTTTAGCCAAAAACATTCAGTACTTC.

The J gene is TRBJ1-5, the V gene TRBV6-5; D ambiguous. The CDR3 consists of 13 residues. CDR1 and CDR2 from the germline V gene are MNHEY and SVGAGI. V gave up 6 bases and J gave up 0 bases, with 6 bases separating them. CDR3 amino acids: CASRAYSNQPQHF. In nucleotides, the CDR3 is TGTGCCAGCAGGGCATATAGCAATCAGCCCCAGCATTTT.

The chain is built from TRBV28 and TRBJ2-3; 10 nucleotides align to TRBD2. Looked up from germline, CDR1 is MDHEN and CDR2 is SYDVKM. J was trimmed by 3 bases and V by 3 bases; bases with no gene match: 9. The CDR3 runs 17 residues. CDR3: CASSLSGGASRTDTQYF. The CDR3 DNA reads as TGTGCCAGCAGTTTGAGCGGGGGGGCCTCCCGGACAGATACGCAGTATTTT.

CDR3 region: CASSSRTTNTIYF. The CDR3 coding sequence is TGTGCCAGCAGCTCCAGAACAACGAACACCATATATTTT. The chain is built from TRBV7-2 and TRBJ1-3, with D unclear. Trimming left V 4 bases short and J 7 bases short, with 11 bases between. The CDR3 covers 13 residues. Germline CDR1 is SGHTA and CDR2 is FQGNSA.

This chain links TRBV9 with TRBJ2-5; D might be TRBD2 (6 bases). Germline V gene lookup returns CDR1 SGDLS and CDR2 YYNGEE. With 0 bases removed from V and 5 bases from J, the gap between germline ends came to 14 bases. This CDR3 has 15 amino acids. CDR3 DNA: TGTGCCAGCAGCGTAGGCGGGGACCACGGGGAGACCCAGTACTTC. It encodes CASSVGGDHGETQYF.

J is TRBJ1-1 and V is TRBV5-4, with D perhaps matching TRBD1 (6 bases). CDR3 length equals 14 residues. Germline V gene data show CDR1 as SGHNT and CDR2 as YYREEE (reference sequence). Trimming left V 4 bases short and J 1 base short, with 11 bases between. CDR3 loop: CASSIQGANTEAFF. CDR3 DNA sequence: TGTGCCAGCAGCATACAGGGCGCGAACACTGAAGCTTTCTTT.

About this clone itself: One junction end does not reproduce the germline sequence, and a read error may be involved. The chain carries TRBV6-1 and TRBJ2-3, with D perhaps assigned TRBD1 or TRBD2 (5 bases each). The CDR3 length is 15 residues. CDR1 is MNHNS and CDR2 is SASEGT in the germline V gene. The CDR3 DNA reads as TGTGCCAGCAGTAAAGCGGACAAACTCACAGATACGCAGTATTTT. Residues: CASSKADKLTDTQYF.

This chain connects TRBV19 to TRBJ2-2; 11 bases line up with TRBD1. This CDR3 is built from 14 residues. Germline lookup yields CDR1 LNHDA and CDR2 SQIVND (reference sequence). V lost 6 bases and J lost 6; bases outside the gene matches: 3. CDR3 nucleotides: TGTGCCAGTAGGGGACAGGGGGAATCCGGGGAGCTGTTTTTT. Amino acids: CASRGQGESGELFF.